The next 9 T cell receptor beta chains were all read from a single sample in a study of cytomegalovirus exposure and HLA in healthy donors. PCR amplification relied on 60 Vbeta primers (plus 13 Jbeta primers). Assay used: immunoSEQ multiplex PCR; TCRdb lists only in-frame clones, some missing. Here the sample spans approximately 170,000 clones, over 65% being singletons. The sequenced material came from PBMCs. These receptors all stem from a man younger than 35 in good health and CMV-seropositive.

This clone was recorded a few times. The chain employs TRBV29-1 and TRBJ1-2; maybe TRBD1 (5 bases). This CDR3 contains 14 residues. Germline CDR1 and CDR2: SQVTM and ANQGSEA. The V end was cut by 6 bases, the J end by 3 bases, with 17 bases between. The CDR3, as DNA: TGCAGCGTGGGGGGGGGTAGGGGAGACTATGGCTACACCTTC. It codes for CSVGGGRGDYGYTF.

The chain has TRBV28 and TRBJ1-2; 9 bases align to TRBD1. The CDR3 extends over 22 amino acids. Trimming took 1 base from V and 5 from J; bases not matched to a gene: 26. Germline V CDR1 and CDR2: MDHEN, SYDVKM. The chain's CDR3 is CASSLYPPYQRDRENIGYGYTF. As DNA, the CDR3 is TGTGCCAGCAGTTTATACCCCCCGTATCAAAGGGACAGGGAGAATATAGGGTATGGCTACACCTTC.

V gene TRBV14 combines with J gene TRBJ2-3, with D tentatively TRBD2 (6 bases). Trimming shortened V by 0 bases and J by 0 bases, and 13 bases separated the two germline ends. The CDR3 has 17 amino acids. Germline CDR1 is SGHDN and CDR2 is FVKESK. The CDR3 reads CASSQEAAGISTDTQYF. For the CDR3, the DNA is TGTGCCAGCAGCCAAGAAGCGGCGGGGATTAGCACAGATACGCAGTATTTT.

The rearrangement uses TRBV11-3 and TRBJ1-2; D may be TRBD1 (6 bases). The CDR3 is made up of 14 amino acids. Trimming removed 5 bases from V and 5 bases from J, with 15 bases in between. Germline V gene lookup returns CDR1 SGHNT and CDR2 YENEEA. CDR3 sequence (DNA): TGTGCCAGCAGCGCAACCAGGGGCGGGTATGGCTACACCTTC. It encodes CASSATRGGYGYTF.

The chain is built from TRBV5-5 and TRBJ1-4, with D tentatively TRBD1 (6 bases). CDR1 is SGHKS, CDR2 YYEKEE, per germline (reference sequence). Trimming removed 1 base from V and 7 bases from J, with 11 bases in between. CDR3 size: 14 residues. CDR3 sequence (DNA): TGTGCCAGCAGCTTGCGGGGGGCGAGTGAAAAACTGTTTTTT. As protein: CASSLRGASEKLFF.

The CDR3 DNA reads as TGTGCCAGCAGGAGGGGGAGTGGGAGTGAAAAACTGTTTTTT. Amino acid sequence: CASRRGSGSEKLFF. The rearrangement joins TRBV25-1 to TRBJ1-4, with D possibly being TRBD1 (6 bases). Germline V gene lookup returns CDR1 MGHDK and CDR2 SYGVNS. The CDR3 loop spans 14 amino acids. V lost 6 bases, J lost 7 bases, and 15 bases lay in between.

J is TRBJ1-3 and V is TRBV15, with D perhaps TRBD1 (6 bases). The V and J ends lost 0 bases and 1 base respectively, with 13 bases between them. The CDR3 totals 17 residues. CDR1 is LNHNV, CDR2 YYDKDF, per germline (reference sequence). The CDR3 nucleotides read TGTGCCACCAGCAGAGATGGCTCAGGGGTTTCTGGAAACACCATATATTTT. It yields the protein CATSRDGSGVSGNTIYF.

The chain is built from TRBV2 and TRBJ2-5; 7 bases are shared with TRBD1. J lost 5 bases, V lost 10 bases, and 4 bases had no gene match. In germline, CDR1 is SNHLY, CDR2 FYNNEI. There are 11 residues in the CDR3. The CDR3 nucleotides read TGTGCCACCCGACAGGGCGAGACCCAGTACTTC. Translated, it gives CATRQGETQYF. Variable domain in full (rest from reference TRBV2 and TRBJ2-5): EPEVTQTPSHQVTQMGQEVILRCVPISNHLYFYWYRQILGQKVEFLVSFYNNEISEKSEIFDDQFSVERPDGSNFTLKIRSTKLEDSAMYFCATRQGETQYFGPGTRLLVL.

This chain uses TRBV5-6 with TRBJ2-1, with 8 bases aligning to TRBD2. The CDR3 is 14 residues long. Trimming at V came to 0 bases and at J to 5 bases, leaving 1 base not matched to a gene. Germline lookup yields CDR1 SGHDT and CDR2 YYEEEE. Written as DNA, the CDR3 is TGTGCCAGCAGCTTGGCCGGGAGGGACAATGAGCAGTTCTTC. This gives the protein CASSLAGRDNEQFF.